The 3 T cell receptor beta chains listed next were all sequenced from one sample in a study of blood T cell repertoires in COVID-19. Clones were read by immunoSEQ multiplex PCR, and TCRdb kept only the in-frame ones, dropping some. The repertoire consists of about 180,000 clones, with about 91% occurring once and the leading ten covering 4% to 5%. Sequenced input: peripheral blood. These receptors were collected from a woman in her 30s with acute or convalescent COVID-19.

This chain joins TRBV12-5 and TRBJ1-5; D is ambiguous. The V end was cut by 4 bases, the J end by 0 bases, with 25 bases between. The CDR3 has 20 residues. Germline V gene sequence: CDR1 LGHNT, CDR2 FRNRAP. CDR3 residues: CASGSSLGKTRIYSNQPQHF. CDR3 bases: TGTGCTAGTGGTTCCTCCTTGGGCAAAACCCGGATTTATAGCAATCAGCCCCAGCATTTT.

This sequence joins TRBV6-6 and TRBJ2-1; 12 nucleotides line up with TRBD2. V shed 5 bases and J 8 bases; nucleotides not matched to a gene: 13. The CDR3 runs 17 residues. Germline values: CDR1 MNHNY, CDR2 SVGAGI (reference sequence). The DNA of the CDR3 is TGTGCCAGCAGTGGATCTAGCGGGAGGGCCGCGGGGGATGAGCAGTTCTTC. It translates to CASSGSSGRAAGDEQFF.

This chain links TRBV29-1 with TRBJ2-7, with 7 positions matching TRBD1. The CDR3 extends over 16 amino acids. J lost 3 bases, V lost 1 base, and 12 bases had no gene match. Germline V CDR1 and CDR2: SQVTM, ANQGSEA. The CDR3, as DNA: TGCAGCGTTGAAGGGGTCCCGGGACAGTTATTCTACGAGCAGTACTTC. This sequence encodes CSVEGVPGQLFYEQYF.